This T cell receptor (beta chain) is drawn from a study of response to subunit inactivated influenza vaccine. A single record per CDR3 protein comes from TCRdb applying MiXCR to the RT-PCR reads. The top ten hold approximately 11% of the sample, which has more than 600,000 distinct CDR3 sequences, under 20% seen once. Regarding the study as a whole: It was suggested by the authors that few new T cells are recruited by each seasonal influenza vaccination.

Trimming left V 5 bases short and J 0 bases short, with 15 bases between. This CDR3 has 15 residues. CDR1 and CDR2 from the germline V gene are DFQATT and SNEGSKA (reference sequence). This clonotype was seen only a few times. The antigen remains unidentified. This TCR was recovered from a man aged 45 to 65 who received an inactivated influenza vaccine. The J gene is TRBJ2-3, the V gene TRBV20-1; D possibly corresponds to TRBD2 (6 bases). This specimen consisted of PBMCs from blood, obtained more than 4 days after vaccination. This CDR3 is CSARGLAISTDTQYF. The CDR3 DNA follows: TGCAGTGCTCGGGGCCTAGCGATAAGCACAGATACGCAGTATTTT.